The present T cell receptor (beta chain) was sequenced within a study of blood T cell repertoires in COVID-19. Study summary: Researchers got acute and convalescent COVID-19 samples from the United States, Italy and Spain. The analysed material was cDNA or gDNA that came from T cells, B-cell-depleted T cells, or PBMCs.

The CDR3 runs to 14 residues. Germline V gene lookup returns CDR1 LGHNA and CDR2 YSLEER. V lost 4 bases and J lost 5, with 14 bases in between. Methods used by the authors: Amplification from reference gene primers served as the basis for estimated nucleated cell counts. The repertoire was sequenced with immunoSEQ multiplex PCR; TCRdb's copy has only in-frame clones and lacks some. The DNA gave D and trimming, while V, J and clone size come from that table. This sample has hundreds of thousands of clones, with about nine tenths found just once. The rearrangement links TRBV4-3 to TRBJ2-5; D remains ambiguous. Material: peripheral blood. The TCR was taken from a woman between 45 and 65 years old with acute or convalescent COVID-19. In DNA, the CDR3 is TGCGCCAGCAGCCCCTTTATATCCGGGGAGACCCAGTACTTC. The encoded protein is CASSPFISGETQYF.